Below, 27 T cell receptor beta chains from the same sample are listed, as sequenced in a study of chemoradiotherapy in HPV16-positive cancers. The assay was immunoSEQ multiplex PCR, and TCRdb's table has in-frame clones only and misses some. Among tens of thousands of clones listed, approximately 94% were seen once. The specimen was blood, collected from a patient who underwent chemoradiotherapy. The receptors shown here come from a human donor with HPV-associated anogenital cancer.

CDR3 nucleotides: TGTGCCAGCAGCTTAGCGCGAGGGGAGACCCAGTACTTC. Translation: CASSLARGETQYF. J is TRBJ2-5 and V is TRBV7-6; possibly TRBD2 for D (5 bases). Per germline, CDR1 SGHVS and CDR2 FNYEAQ. V shed 0 bases and J shed 5 bases, with 7 bases lying between them. The CDR3 is 13 residues long.

The chain uses TRBV5-5 and TRBJ2-7, with 9 bases lining up with TRBD1. V was pared by 3 bases and J by 2 bases, with 3 bases of the junction left unmatched. The V gene's germline CDR1 is SGHKS and CDR2 YYEKEE (reference sequence). There are 14 residues in the CDR3. CDR3 DNA: TGTGCCAGCAGCTCAGGACAGGGGACCTACGAGCAGTACTTC. Protein sequence: CASSSGQGTYEQYF.

The chain joins TRBV7-8 to TRBJ2-7; 8 nucleotides align to TRBD2. The CDR3 spans 15 residues. J gave up 2 bases and V 1 base, and 4 bases lay outside the gene matches. Germline CDR1 SGHVS, CDR2 FQNEAQ. The CDR3 loop reads CASSLDLAGPYEQYF. CDR3 bases: TGTGCCAGCAGCTTAGACCTAGCGGGCCCCTACGAGCAGTACTTC.

The CDR3 protein is CASSQLGQGLGFNEKLFF. CDR3 in DNA: TGCGCCAGCAGCCAGTTGGGACAGGGGTTGGGGTTTAATGAAAAACTGTTTTTT. The chain recombines TRBV4-1 with TRBJ1-4; 10 bases align to TRBD1. The V gene end was trimmed by 3 bases and the J gene end by 4 bases; junction bases not matched to a gene: 11. The germline CDR1 and CDR2 sequences are MGHRA and YSYEKL. The CDR3 is made up of 18 amino acids.

The chain joins TRBV29-1 to TRBJ1-2; a possible D gene is TRBD1 (6 bases). The V end was cut by 8 bases, the J end by 4 bases, with 17 bases between. Germline CDR1 SQVTM, CDR2 ANQGSEA. The length of the CDR3 is 13 residues. The CDR3 loop reads CSLWAQGIYGYTF. In DNA form, the CDR3 reads TGCAGCCTGTGGGCACAGGGTATCTATGGCTACACCTTC.

This clone is judged hyperexpanded (1% or more). The chain carries TRBV6-5 and TRBJ2-1; TRBD2 matches at 9 bases. The CDR3 has 15 residues. J lost 7 bases, V lost 7 bases, and 11 bases had no gene match. The germline CDR1 and CDR2 sequences are MNHEY and SVGAGI. CDR3: CASMLSRGGLNEQFF. CDR3 sequence (DNA): TGTGCCAGCATGTTGTCGCGGGGGGGCTTAAATGAGCAGTTCTTC.

The chain couples TRBV27 to TRBJ2-7; 7 positions match TRBD2. J was trimmed by 4 bases and V by 6 bases; bases with no gene match: 3. Germline CDR1 MNHEY, CDR2 SMNVEV (reference sequence). CDR3 size: 12 residues. The CDR3 loop reads CASRREEYEQYF. CDR3 coding DNA: TGTGCCAGCAGACGGGAGGAGTACGAGCAGTACTTC.

This chain links TRBV4-1 with TRBJ1-1; D is uncertain. The CDR3 consists of 14 residues. Between the trimmed V and J ends, which lost 2 bases and 0 bases, there was a span of 7 bases. The germline CDR1 and CDR2 sequences are MGHRA and YSYEKL. The CDR3 sequence is CASSQQAMNTEAFF. CDR3 nucleotides: TGCGCCAGCAGCCAACAGGCAATGAACACTGAAGCTTTCTTT.

This clone was seen only once. The rearrangement uses TRBV19 and TRBJ1-1, with D unclear. V was clipped by 1 base and J by 4 bases, with 4 bases between them. Germline V gene lookup returns CDR1 LNHDA and CDR2 SQIVND (reference sequence). CDR3 length equals 12 residues. CDR3 DNA sequence: TGTGCCAGTAGTATAGGGGTCACTGAAGCTTTCTTT. Translated, it gives CASSIGVTEAFF.

This CDR3 is CASSLIPSGNTIYF. For the CDR3, the DNA is TGCGCCAGCAGCTTGATACCCTCTGGAAACACCATATATTTT. J is TRBJ1-3 and V is TRBV5-1; D unresolved. V was trimmed by 1 base and J by 0 bases, leaving 5 bases between them. The CDR3 covers 14 residues. The germline V gene encodes CDR1 SGHRS and CDR2 YFSETQ.

V is TRBV4-1 and J is TRBJ2-3, with D perhaps TRBD1 (6 bases). This CDR3 has 15 residues. Germline CDR1 MGHRA, CDR2 YSYEKL. The V end was cut by 0 bases, the J end by 1 base, with 8 bases between. CDR3: CASSQDGGGTDTQYF. In DNA form, the CDR3 reads TGCGCCAGCAGCCAAGATGGGGGCGGCACAGATACGCAGTATTTT.

This clone was seen just once. This chain connects TRBV2 to TRBJ2-1; weak D call: TRBD1 (6 bases). Per germline, CDR1 SNHLY and CDR2 FYNNEI. The V end was cut by 3 bases, the J end by 4 bases, with 19 bases between. This CDR3 is 17 amino acids long. The CDR3 loop reads CASSDAIAQGGYNEQFF. The CDR3 nucleotides are TGTGCCAGCAGTGACGCGATAGCGCAAGGGGGATACAATGAGCAGTTCTTC.

The V gene is TRBV27, the J gene TRBJ2-7, with D unresolved. The CDR3 totals 15 residues. Per germline, CDR1 MNHEY and CDR2 SMNVEV (reference sequence). V dropped 3 bases and J dropped 4 bases, with 16 bases sitting between them. CDR3 residues: CASSFSRGSFYEQYF. The CDR3 DNA reads as TGTGCCAGCAGTTTTTCACGTGGTTCCTTTTACGAGCAGTACTTC.

The chain combines TRBV7-9 with TRBJ2-4; 7 bases fit TRBD1. The CDR3 contains 17 residues. Germline-derived CDR1 and CDR2 are SEHNR and FQNEAQ (reference sequence). V gave up 4 bases and J gave up 1 base; unmatched junction bases: 10. CDR3: CASSSEGGGWAKNIQYF. CDR3 sequence (DNA): TGTGCCAGCAGCTCCGAAGGGGGCGGGTGGGCCAAAAACATTCAGTACTTC.

This clone was observed a single time. This sequence joins TRBV6-5 and TRBJ2-5; weak D call: TRBD1 (6 bases). Germline V gene data show CDR1 as MNHEY and CDR2 as SVGAGI. This CDR3 contains 11 residues. The germline V and J ends were trimmed by 7 bases and 5 bases, with 8 bases remaining between them. CDR3 bases: TGTGCCAGCATGAGGGGGGAGACCCAGTACTTC. As protein: CASMRGETQYF.

The chain joins TRBV9 to TRBJ1-3; D might be TRBD1 (6 bases). Trimming took 0 bases from V and 2 from J, leaving 9 bases between them. The CDR3 loop spans 15 amino acids. Germline V gene data show CDR1 as SGDLS and CDR2 as YYNGEE. The CDR3 nucleotides are TGTGCCAGCAGCGTAGCTGAGGGGGCTGGAAACACCATATATTTT. As protein: CASSVAEGAGNTIYF.

The rearrangement joins TRBV7-2 to TRBJ2-3; 10 bases agree with TRBD2. Germline CDR1 and CDR2: SGHTA and FQGNSA. Unmatched junction bases numbered 6, after V lost 4 bases and J lost 2 bases. The CDR3 length is 16 residues. CDR3 residues: CASSSGLAAFTDTQYF. For the CDR3, the DNA is TGTGCCAGCAGCTCCGGACTAGCGGCCTTCACAGATACGCAGTATTTT.

This chain connects TRBV5-1 to TRBJ2-1; a weak D match, TRBD2 (6 bases). V was clipped by 0 bases and J by 8 bases, with 18 bases between them. The CDR3 covers 16 residues. The germline V gene encodes CDR1 SGHRS and CDR2 YFSETQ. CDR3 protein: CASSLGGTDYFDEQFF. CDR3 DNA: TGCGCCAGCAGCTTGGGCGGGACCGATTATTTTGATGAGCAGTTCTTC.

V and J are TRBV25-1 and TRBJ2-3; no clear D gene. V gave up 1 base and J gave up 2 bases, with 10 bases separating them. Germline-derived CDR1 and CDR2 are MGHDK and SYGVNS. The CDR3 extends over 15 amino acids. CDR3 amino acids: CASSEFSQLTDTQYF. In nucleotides, the CDR3 is TGTGCCAGCAGTGAATTTTCCCAACTCACAGATACGCAGTATTTT.

The rearrangement uses TRBV18 and TRBJ1-5; possibly TRBD1 for D (5 bases). V lost 2 bases, J lost 7 bases, and 12 bases lay in between. Germline CDR1 and CDR2: KGHSH and LQKENI. The CDR3 runs to 14 residues. The CDR3 protein is CASSPGRGSQPQHF. The CDR3 DNA is TGTGCCAGCTCACCAGGAAGGGGCAGCCAGCCCCAGCATTTT.

The chain has TRBV29-1 and TRBJ1-5; D unresolved. The V end was cut by 5 bases, the J end by 2 bases, with 4 bases between. The CDR3 spans 11 residues. Germline-derived CDR1 and CDR2 are SQVTM and ANQGSEA. DNA for the CDR3: TGCAGCGTTCGGGGCAATCAGCCCCAGCATTTT. Translated, it gives CSVRGNQPQHF. Based on the CDR3 plus reference TRBV29-1 and TRBJ1-5, the full variable domain is SAVISQKPSRDICQRGTSLTIQCQVDSQVTMMFWYRQQPGQSLTLIATANQGSEATYESGFVIDKFPISRPNLTFSTLTVSNMSPEDSSIYLCSVRGNQPQHFGDGTRLSIL.

This clone was seen just once. The rearrangement links TRBV29-1 to TRBJ1-2, with D perhaps TRBD1 (5 bases). V lost 5 bases to trimming and J lost 8 bases, with 12 bases between them. The CDR3 totals 11 residues. Germline V gene lookup returns CDR1 SQVTM and CDR2 ANQGSEA. The CDR3 is CSVTDGGGYTF. CDR3 DNA sequence: TGCAGCGTTACAGACGGGGGGGGCTACACCTTC.

The chain uses TRBV6-1 and TRBJ2-1, with no clear D. Germline V lookup: CDR1 MNHNS, CDR2 SASEGT. With 8 bases removed from V and 6 bases from J, the gap between germline ends came to 5 bases. The CDR3 has 10 residues. This chain's CDR3 is CASGVNEQFF. The DNA for the CDR3 is TGTGCCAGCGGGGTCAATGAGCAGTTCTTC.

The chain couples TRBV7-6 to TRBJ2-5; D unclear. CDR3 size: 15 residues. Germline CDR1 and CDR2: SGHVS and FNYEAQ. V was cut by 2 bases and J by 5 bases, with 15 bases left in between. CDR3 protein: CASSLSVLFGETQYF. CDR3 DNA sequence: TGTGCCAGCAGCTTATCGGTCCTGTTTGGGGAGACCCAGTACTTC.

This sequence joins TRBV28 and TRBJ1-5; no reliable D call. There are 17 residues in the CDR3. Deletions cut 0 bases from V and 0 bases from J, with 12 bases between. Germline CDR1 MDHEN, CDR2 SYDVKM. CDR3 residues: CASSLWLAAASNQPQHF. The DNA of the CDR3 is TGTGCCAGCAGTTTATGGCTGGCGGCTGCTAGCAATCAGCCCCAGCATTTT.

The rearrangement uses TRBV15 and TRBJ2-5; perhaps D is TRBD1 or TRBD2 (5 bases each). The CDR3 contains 14 residues. V was cut by 3 bases and J by 2 bases, with 10 bases left in between. In germline, CDR1 is LNHNV, CDR2 YYDKDF (reference sequence). The chain's CDR3 is CATSSGTSQETQYF. Written as DNA, the CDR3 is TGTGCCACCAGCAGCGGGACCTCGCAAGAGACCCAGTACTTC.

This rearrangement joins TRBV18 to TRBJ2-2, with 10 bases that match TRBD2. V lost 0 bases, J lost 6 bases, and 4 bases stayed unmatched. The CDR3 is 16 residues long. Germline CDR1 reads KGHSH; CDR2 reads LQKENI. The CDR3 loop is CASSPPGTSVAGELFF. CDR3 coding DNA: TGTGCCAGCTCACCACCCGGGACTAGCGTAGCCGGGGAGCTGTTTTTT.